These 25 T cell receptor beta chains share one sample of origin, sequenced in a study of regulatory T cells in long-lasting Graves disease. Arm-PCR of CDR3 regions with iRepertoire HTBI primers generated TCR beta libraries. TCRdb used MiXCR to reprocess the multiplex PCR reads, holding one entry per CDR3 protein. The sample carries more than 450,000 distinct CDR3 sequences, 12% recorded once. Time point noted: newly diagnosed GD, antithyroid drugs for less than 3 months. TCR sequences were obtained from RNA taken from PBMCs. This sample was shared with a second study, whose subject was T cells in Graves' hyperthyroidism and ophthalmopathy.

Specimen: peripheral blood mononuclear cells (PBMCs), collected at new diagnosis, from a patient treated with antithyroid drugs. The receptors derive from a woman younger than 45 with Graves disease.

This clonotype was seen repeatedly, ten times or more. The rearrangement uses TRBV10-3 and TRBJ2-7; 9 bases line up with TRBD1. CDR3 size: 14 residues. Germline V gene lookup returns CDR1 ENHRY and CDR2 SYGVKD. With V trimmed by 2 bases and J by 4 bases, 3 bases remained unmatched. The CDR3 coding sequence is TGTGCCATCAGTGAGGCGGACAGGGGTTACGAGCAGTACTTC. Protein: CAISEADRGYEQYF.

Ten or more counts support this clonotype. The J gene is TRBJ2-3, the V gene TRBV7-8; unclear D gene. V dropped 3 bases and J dropped 10 bases, with 8 bases sitting between them. This CDR3 comprises 11 residues. Germline V gene data show CDR1 as SGHVS and CDR2 as FQNEAQ. The CDR3 is CASSFDRAQYF. CDR3 in DNA: TGTGCCAGCAGCTTCGACCGGGCGCAGTATTTT.

Many counts were recorded for this clonotype. The chain has TRBV20-1 and TRBJ2-3; 8 positions match TRBD2. The J call may be mistaken, given a closer DNA end match to TRBJ2-7. From germline, CDR1 is DFQATT and CDR2 SNEGSKA (reference sequence). The CDR3 has 15 residues. The CDR3 DNA sequence: TGCAGTGCCCCGAGGGGCGGGGGGCGATTCAACGAGCAGTACTTC. Residues: CSAPRGGGRFNEQYF.

CDR3 amino acids: CASSEYGGRSGHNEQFF. The CDR3 DNA reads as TGTGCCAGCAGTGAATACGGCGGGAGGAGCGGCCACAATGAGCAGTTCTTC. The rearrangement joins TRBV2 to TRBJ2-1; 8 bases align to TRBD2. CDR1 is SNHLY, CDR2 FYNNEI, per germline. The junction had 11 bases not matched to a gene; V was cut back by 2 bases and J by 5 bases. The CDR3 runs to 17 residues.

The V call is TRBV7-2, the J call TRBJ2-7, with D perhaps matching TRBD2 (5 bases). The CDR3 extends over 14 amino acids. The V end was cut by 2 bases, the J end by 1 base, with 9 bases between. CDR1 SGHTA and CDR2 FQGNSA come from the germline V gene. CDR3 in DNA: TGTGCCAGCAGCTTATCCCGGGAATCCTACGAGCAGTACTTC. This codes for CASSLSRESYEQYF. Variable domain in full (rest from reference TRBV7-2 and TRBJ2-7): GAGVSQSPSNKVTEKGKDVELRCDPISGHTALYWYRQSLGQGLEFLIYFQGNSAPDKSGLPSDRFSAERTGGSVSTLTIQRTQQEDSAVYLCASSLSRESYEQYFGPGTRLTVT.

This clonotype was seen repeatedly, ten times or more. The V gene is TRBV18, the J gene TRBJ2-5, with TRBD1 matching over 9 bases. The J call may be incorrect, as the DNA end agrees better with TRBJ2-1. Germline V CDR1 and CDR2: KGHSH, LQKENI. This CDR3 contains 15 residues. The CDR3 sequence is CASSPTGGIYNEQFF. In DNA form, the CDR3 reads TGTGCCAGCTCACCGACAGGGGGTATATACAATGAGCAGTTCTTC.

This clonotype came up many times. The chain carries TRBV18 and TRBJ2-1, with D perhaps TRBD1 (6 bases). The CDR3 runs to 16 residues. Germline CDR1 reads KGHSH; CDR2 reads LQKENI. The V and J ends lost 1 base and 0 bases respectively, with 10 bases between them. This CDR3 reads CASSPRVRGSYNEQFF. The DNA for the CDR3 is TGTGCCAGCTCACCACGCGTCAGGGGCTCCTACAATGAGCAGTTCTTC.

This clonotype turned up a few times. The gene calls are TRBV28 and TRBJ2-1; D might be TRBD1 or TRBD2, each matching 6 bases. CDR1 MDHEN and CDR2 SYDVKM come from the germline V gene. The CDR3 is 15 amino acids. V lost 4 bases and J lost 7, with 17 bases in between. CDR3 coding DNA: TGTGCCAGCAGTTCTACAGGGACTGGGGGAAATGAGCAGTTCTTC. Translating it yields CASSSTGTGGNEQFF.

There are many counts of this clonotype. The J gene is TRBJ2-3, the V gene TRBV19; 11 bases match TRBD2. Trimming took 1 base from V and 6 from J; bases not matched to a gene: 0. This CDR3 is 14 amino acids long. The germline V gene encodes CDR1 LNHDA and CDR2 SQIVND (reference sequence). CDR3 DNA sequence: TGTGCCAGTAGTATAGTAGCGGGAGGGGATACGCAGTATTTT. This translates into CASSIVAGGDTQYF.

This clonotype was picked up a small number of times. The chain joins TRBV19 to TRBJ1-1; D unresolved. CDR3 length: 13 residues. V shed 10 bases and J shed 3 bases, with 15 bases lying between them. CDR1 is LNHDA, CDR2 SQIVND, per germline (reference sequence). The CDR3 DNA is TGTGCCACTTCGGCCCCTTCGTACACTGAAGCTTTCTTT. This translates into CATSAPSYTEAFF. Complete variable domain (other parts from reference TRBV19 and TRBJ1-1): DGGITQSPKYLFRKEGQNVTLSCEQNLNHDAMYWYRQDPGQGLRLIYYSQIVNDFQKGDIAEGYSVSREKKESFPLTVTSAQKNPTAFYLCATSAPSYTEAFFGQGTRLTVV.

This clonotype was seen a handful of times. CDR3 coding DNA: TGTGCCAGCAGGCCGGGACCCGAAACCTACAATGAGCAGTTCTTC. Protein product: CASRPGPETYNEQFF. This chain links TRBV5-8 with TRBJ2-1; D tentatively reads TRBD1 or TRBD2 (5 bases each). V was pared by 5 bases and J by 2 bases, with 14 bases between. The CDR3 runs 15 residues. Looked up from germline, CDR1 is SGHTS and CDR2 is YDEGEE.

This clonotype was picked up many times. This chain links TRBV18 with TRBJ2-3; 7 nucleotides align to TRBD2. The CDR3 extends over 15 amino acids. CDR1 and CDR2 (germline): KGHSH, LQKENI. With 2 bases clipped from V and 5 bases from J, the junction kept 7 bases outside the gene matches. The CDR3 region is CASSPLTSFQDTQYF. The CDR3, as DNA: TGTGCCAGCTCACCATTGACTAGCTTTCAAGATACGCAGTATTTT.

This chain uses TRBV7-9 with TRBJ2-7; D not resolved. The germline CDR1 and CDR2 sequences are SEHNR and FQNEAQ (reference sequence). The CDR3 totals 12 residues. Trimming left V 6 bases short and J 7 bases short, with 13 bases between. The CDR3 is CASRYDLGEQYF. CDR3 nucleotide sequence: TGTGCCAGCAGGTATGACCTCGGGGAGCAGTACTTC.

This clonotype was seen many times. The gene calls are TRBV10-2 and TRBJ2-2; 7 bases fit TRBD2. Germline CDR1 is WSHSY and CDR2 is SAAADI. The CDR3 has 17 residues. After removal of 8 bases from V and 4 bases from J, the junction contained 16 bases not matched to a gene. CDR3 sequence (DNA): TGCGCCAGCCGCCGGGGAGGGAGGGCCCGTGGCACCGGGGAGCTGTTTTTT. It is translated as CASRRGGRARGTGELFF.

This clonotype was seen many times. V usage is TRBV10-3 and J usage is TRBJ2-5; a weak D match, TRBD2 (6 bases). The CDR3 contains 14 residues. The germline gives CDR1 ENHRY, CDR2 SYGVKD. Between the trimmed V and J ends, which lost 2 bases and 3 bases, there was a span of 10 bases. CDR3 region: CAISELWGEETQYF. The CDR3, as DNA: TGTGCCATCAGTGAGCTGTGGGGGGAAGAGACCCAGTACTTC.

In this sample, this clonotype turned up a few times. The rearrangement joins TRBV7-2 to TRBJ2-1; 7 nucleotides match TRBD1. With V trimmed by 2 bases and J by 6 bases, 7 bases remained unmatched. This CDR3 is built from 15 residues. Per the germline V gene, CDR1 is SGHTA and CDR2 is FQGNSA. The CDR3 loop reads CASSLKTGMGNEQFF. CDR3 bases: TGTGCCAGCAGCTTAAAGACAGGGATGGGCAATGAGCAGTTCTTC. Looking up the rest from reference TRBV7-2 and TRBJ2-1 gives the full variable domain: GAGVSQSPSNKVTEKGKDVELRCDPISGHTALYWYRQSLGQGLEFLIYFQGNSAPDKSGLPSDRFSAERTGGSVSTLTIQRTQQEDSAVYLCASSLKTGMGNEQFFGPGTRLTVL.

In its sample, this clonotype was seen many times. The V call is TRBV11-3, the J call TRBJ2-3; 9 nucleotides match TRBD2. Trimming removed 5 bases from V and 4 bases from J; junction bases left unmatched: 10. Germline loops: CDR1 SGHNT, CDR2 YENEEA. There are 16 residues in the CDR3. As DNA, the CDR3 is TGTGCCAGCAGCAGAATAGCGGGAGAGTTTGCAGATACGCAGTATTTT. It codes for CASSRIAGEFADTQYF.

This clonotype was observed at least ten times. This sequence joins TRBV7-2 and TRBJ2-3; weak D call: TRBD2 (6 bases). V shed 1 base and J shed 0 bases, with 11 bases lying between them. The CDR3 is 16 residues long. Germline lookup yields CDR1 SGHTA and CDR2 FQGNSA. The CDR3 DNA follows: TGTGCCAGCAGCTTAGACGGGACTGGAAGCACAGATACGCAGTATTTT. Translated: CASSLDGTGSTDTQYF.

The chain links TRBV7-2 to TRBJ2-6; D is unresolved. V gave up 5 bases and J gave up 0 bases, with 11 bases separating them. CDR3 length: 16 amino acids. Per the germline V gene, CDR1 is SGHTA and CDR2 is FQGNSA. This CDR3 reads CASSRSQSSGANVLTF. In DNA, the CDR3 is TGTGCCAGCAGCCGTTCCCAGAGCTCTGGGGCCAACGTCCTGACTTTC.

There are many counts of this clonotype. The chain has TRBV11-2 and TRBJ1-1; possible D gene TRBD1, 5 bases. Germline V gives CDR1 SGHAT, CDR2 FQNNGV. The CDR3 is made up of 13 amino acids. Trimming shortened V by 5 bases and J by 3 bases, and 10 bases separated the two germline ends. This CDR3 reads CASSLAGYTEAFF. In DNA form, the CDR3 reads TGTGCCAGCAGCCTCGCAGGGTACACTGAAGCTTTCTTT.

The chain recombines TRBV6-1 with TRBJ2-3; D not certain. CDR1 is MNHNS, CDR2 SASEGT, per germline. The CDR3 extends over 14 amino acids. V was pared by 6 bases and J by 2 bases, with 12 bases between. For the CDR3, the DNA is TGTGCCAGCAGCCGCGCCGGGCCCACAGATACGCAGTATTTT. Its translation is CASSRAGPTDTQYF.

This clonotype has just a few counts. The chain couples TRBV19 to TRBJ1-2; the D is unclear. CDR3 length equals 13 residues. In germline, CDR1 is LNHDA, CDR2 SQIVND (reference sequence). The germline V and J ends were trimmed by 7 bases and 4 bases, with 13 bases remaining between them. The CDR3 sequence is CASTVLGGYGYTF. The DNA for the CDR3 is TGTGCCAGTACCGTTCTTGGAGGCTATGGCTACACCTTC. Using reference TRBV19 and TRBJ1-2 for the parts outside the CDR3, the full variable domain is DGGITQSPKYLFRKEGQNVTLSCEQNLNHDAMYWYRQDPGQGLRLIYYSQIVNDFQKGDIAEGYSVSREKKESFPLTVTSAQKNPTAFYLCASTVLGGYGYTFGSGTRLTVV.

This clonotype has only a few counts. The chain combines TRBV20-1 with TRBJ2-3; TRBD2 agrees at 11 bases. The ends lost 4 bases at V and 6 bases at J; junction bases unmatched: 9. In germline, CDR1 is DFQATT, CDR2 SNEGSKA (reference sequence). This CDR3 contains 15 residues. CDR3: CSATYSGRAGDTQYF. The CDR3 nucleotides are TGCAGTGCTACCTATAGCGGGAGGGCCGGTGATACGCAGTATTTT.

This clonotype was counted many times. The V gene is TRBV24-1, the J gene TRBJ2-3, with D possibly being TRBD2 (5 bases). Germline values: CDR1 KGHDR, CDR2 SFDVKD. This CDR3 region has 12 residues. Trimming left V 9 bases short and J 2 bases short, with 8 bases between. CDR3 protein: CATGGATDTQYF. The CDR3 nucleotides are TGTGCCACCGGAGGAGCCACAGATACGCAGTATTTT.

This clonotype was observed a few times. The chain recombines TRBV6-5 with TRBJ2-1; D is possibly TRBD2 (5 bases). The CDR3 is made up of 16 amino acids. The V end lost 2 bases, the J end lost 7 bases, and 18 bases lay between the germline ends. Looked up from germline, CDR1 is MNHEY and CDR2 is SVGAGI. DNA of the CDR3: TGTGCCAGCAGTTACCTGCCAGCGGTTATACAGAATGAGCAGTTCTTC. Translating it yields CASSYLPAVIQNEQFF.